The present TCR beta chain was sequenced within a study of CD8 T cells in Susac syndrome. cDNA came from 0.5 to 1 ug RNA primed by random hexamers. TCRdb itself ran the immunoSEQ multiplex PCR reads through MiXCR, one entry per CDR3 protein. Among about 200,000 distinct CDR3 sequences listed, roughly 95% were seen once. Germline CDR1 is LGHNA and CDR2 is YSLEER. The CDR3 consists of 14 residues. V was pared by 4 bases and J by 1 base, with 9 bases between. In blood CD8+ and CD4+ T cells, TCR beta underwent sequencing. Specimen: CD4+ T cells from PBMCs. This receptor was obtained from a human donor in good health. The V call is TRBV4-3, the J call TRBJ2-3; D is ambiguous. Here the CDR3 DNA reads TGCGCCAGCAGCCCAGGAGCGCGCACAGATACGCAGTATTTT. Translating gives CASSPGARTDTQYF.